This is a list of T cell receptor beta chains from one sample in a study of T-cell memory formation after mild COVID-19. TCRdb itself ran the 5' RACE reads through MiXCR, one entry per CDR3 protein. Altogether tens of thousands of distinct CDR3 sequences are present, 6.1% being singletons, with the ten largest covering more than 0.7%. Sequences were obtained from PBMCs or a T cell subset sorted from them (not recorded which). These receptors all come from an adult who had mild COVID-19 (a few samples of this study predate the infection). Cell type and time point are not known. Both conserved end residues are part of each CDR3. Fields, in order: J gene, V gene, clone size, D gene, CDR3 DNA, CDR3 protein. D genes are given only for firm matches. Not every row has a clone size; where given, it reads once, few, many or a size class.

>TRBJ2-7|TRBV3-1|few|.
TGTGCCAGCAGCCAGCGGCGTACCCTCTACGAGCAGTACTTC
CASSQRRTLYEQYF
>TRBJ2-7|TRBV12-3/TRBV12-4|many|.
TGTGCCAGCAGTTCGGAGAGCTCCTACGAGCAGTACTTC
CASSSESSYEQYF
>TRBJ1-2|TRBV19|.|TRBD1
TGTGCCAGTAGTATGGGCCCAGGGGGCAACTATGGCTACACCTTC
CASSMGPGGNYGYTF
>TRBJ2-5|TRBV20-1|.|TRBD2
TGCAGTGCTAGAGAGGGGACTAGCGGCCTCGGGACCCTGTACTTC
CSAREGTSGLGTLYF
>TRBJ2-7|TRBV14|few|.
TGTGCCAGCAGCCAAATCACCTACGAGCAGTACTTC
CASSQITYEQYF
>TRBJ2-7|TRBV11-2|many|.
TGTGCCAGCAGCTTAGGGGGGATGGAGCAGTACTTC
CASSLGGMEQYF
>TRBJ1-2|TRBV6-1|.|.
TGTGCCAGCAGCCCTATAGAACGTACGGGGACGTGGGGCTACACCTTC
CASSPIERTGTWGYTF
>TRBJ2-2|TRBV29-1|many|.
TGCAGCGTTGAGGGTCAGAACACCGGGGAGCTGTTTTTT
CSVEGQNTGELFF
>TRBJ2-6|TRBV30|many|.
TGTGCCTCGAGGCTCCTCTCTGGGGCCAACGTCCTGACTTTC
CASRLLSGANVLTF
>TRBJ2-7|TRBV9|.|.
TGTGCCAGCAGCGTAGCGAGGGGCGAGCAGTACTTC
CASSVARGEQYF
>TRBJ2-4|TRBV20-1|many|TRBD2
TGCAGTGCTGGAGCGGGGCATAAAAACATTCAGTACTTC
CSAGAGHKNIQYF
>TRBJ2-7|TRBV3-1|many|.
TGTGCCAGCAGCCAAGATTTCAGAACAGCCTACGAGCAGTACTTC
CASSQDFRTAYEQYF
>TRBJ2-3|TRBV7-2|many|.
TGTGCCAGCAGCTACCGTAGGGGGGGAGGGCCGTCAGATACGCAGTATTTT
CASSYRRGGGPSDTQYF
>TRBJ2-7|TRBV3-1|many|TRBD2
TGTGCCAGCAGCCAACTTCCGGGACTAGCGCACTTC
CASSQLPGLAHF
>TRBJ2-1|TRBV4-1|.|TRBD2
TGCGCCAGCAGCCACCAGTTAGGTGGGGGGGCCTACAATGAGCAGTTCTTC
CASSHQLGGGAYNEQFF
>TRBJ2-1|TRBV7-9|many|.
TGTGCCAGCAGCTTAGGAGGGGTTGGTGAGCAGTTCTTC
CASSLGGVGEQFF
>TRBJ2-2|TRBV20-1|many|.
TGCAGTGTTGCGGATCCGAACACCGGGGAGCTGTTTTTT
CSVADPNTGELFF
>TRBJ2-4|TRBV20-1|many|TRBD1
TGCAGTGCTCCGCCCCGACAGGGGATAGCCAAAAACATTCAGTACTTC
CSAPPRQGIAKNIQYF
>TRBJ2-3|TRBV7-3|many|.
TGTGCCAGCAGCTTAACCCCCCTCGTAGCGGATACGCAGTATTTT
CASSLTPLVADTQYF
>TRBJ1-1|TRBV5-1|many|.
TGCGCCAGCAGCCGTGAAGGAAACACTGAAGCTTTCTTT
CASSREGNTEAFF
>TRBJ2-7|TRBV12-3/TRBV12-4|.|.
TGTGCCAGCAGTTCGGAAAGCACCTACGAGCAGTACTTC
CASSSESTYEQYF
>TRBJ2-3|TRBV12-3/TRBV12-4|.|TRBD2
TGTGCCAGCAAAGTAGCGGGGGGGGTCACAGATACGCAGTATTTT
CASKVAGGVTDTQYF
>TRBJ1-1|TRBV4-3|many|.
TGCGCCAGCAGCCAAGATTCGGTTCTCACTGAAGCTTTCTTT
CASSQDSVLTEAFF
>TRBJ2-5|TRBV24-1|many|.
TGTGCCACCAGTGATCCTGGGACCGCAGAGACCCAGTACTTC
CATSDPGTAETQYF
>TRBJ1-6|TRBV7-9|many|.
TGTGCCAGCATCACGACAGGTGATAATTCACCCCTCCACTTT
CASITTGDNSPLHF
>TRBJ2-2|TRBV7-2|few|TRBD1
TGTGCCAGCAGCTTAGCATCGAGGGACAGGGGGATCACCCTCCCCGGGGAGCTGTTTTTT
CASSLASRDRGITLPGELFF
>TRBJ2-7|TRBV10-3|many|.
TGTGCCATCAGGGAGGGAAACCCCTACGAGCAGTACTTC
CAIREGNPYEQYF
>TRBJ2-7|TRBV10-3|.|.
TGTGCCATCAGCCCAACCCCCTACGAGCAGTACTTC
CAISPTPYEQYF
>TRBJ1-2|TRBV27|many|TRBD1
TGTGCCAGCGGGACAGGGGGGAGTTATGGCTACACCTTC
CASGTGGSYGYTF
>TRBJ2-2|TRBV9|many|.
TGTGCCAGCAGCGTAGCCTGGGGGAGGAGCACCGGGGAGCTGTTTTTT
CASSVAWGRSTGELFF
>TRBJ1-5|TRBV10-3|.|.
TGTGCCATCAGTGGAGATGAAGGACGGGCTTGGCCCCAGCATTTT
CAISGDEGRAWPQHF
>TRBJ2-5|TRBV18|few|.
TGTGCCAGCTCACCACCCTACCCACAAGCAGAGACCCAGTACTTC
CASSPPYPQAETQYF